The 13 T cell receptor beta chains below were found in one sample sequenced in a study of OX40 agonist ivuxolimab in advanced cancers. Generated by immunoSEQ multiplex PCR, the TCRdb table keeps only in-frame clones and is missing some. The sample records 80,000 to 85,000 clones, about 86% being singletons. This specimen consisted of CD4+ or CD8+ T cells sorted from blood, obtained in a trial of the OX40 agonist ivuxolimab. The receptor source for this set is an adult with an advanced solid tumor such as melanoma, head and neck, liver or kidney cancer.

The rearrangement uses TRBV9 and TRBJ1-3; D might be TRBD1 (5 bases). V dropped 3 bases and J dropped 0 bases, with 7 bases sitting between them. In germline, CDR1 is SGDLS, CDR2 YYNGEE. The CDR3 runs to 14 residues. This CDR3 reads CASSEQDSGNTIYF. CDR3 DNA: TGTGCCAGCAGCGAACAGGACTCTGGAAACACCATATATTTT.

The chain links TRBV28 to TRBJ2-7; D uncertain. CDR3 length: 12 amino acids. The V end lost 6 bases, the J end lost 5 bases, and 11 bases lay between the germline ends. Per the germline V gene, CDR1 is MDHEN and CDR2 is SYDVKM. For the CDR3, the DNA is TGTGCCAGCAGGCGTCAGGCGGACGAGCAGTACTTC. Protein: CASRRQADEQYF.

CDR3 region: CASIPGTFLLNTEAFF. The CDR3 region has the DNA TGTGCCAGCATCCCCGGGACGTTTTTACTGAACACTGAAGCTTTCTTT. The V gene is TRBV6-6, the J gene TRBJ1-1, with D tentatively TRBD1 (5 bases). From germline, CDR1 is MNHNY and CDR2 SVGAGI (reference sequence). Trimming took 7 bases from V and 0 from J, leaving 18 bases between them. This CDR3 contains 16 residues.

The rearrangement uses TRBV27 and TRBJ2-1; TRBD2 might be the D (6 bases). CDR1 and CDR2 from the germline V gene are MNHEY and SMNVEV (reference sequence). This CDR3 is built from 15 residues. Trimming took off 4 bases at V and 6 bases at J, with 16 bases between the two ends. CDR3 in DNA: TGTGCCAGCAGTTGGGAACTAGCCGACATCAATGAGCAGTTCTTC. Translated: CASSWELADINEQFF.

The J gene is TRBJ1-5, the V gene TRBV11-1; D remains unclear. Trimming shortened V by 1 base and J by 4 bases, and 5 bases separated the two germline ends. From germline, CDR1 is SGHAT and CDR2 FQDESV (reference sequence). This CDR3 is built from 13 residues. As DNA, the CDR3 is TGTGCCAGCAGCTTAGGTCCGAATCAGCCCCAGCATTTT. Protein product: CASSLGPNQPQHF.

This chain uses TRBV6-6 with TRBJ1-1; D is undetermined. Per the germline V gene, CDR1 is MNHNY and CDR2 is SVGAGI (reference sequence). The CDR3 has 12 residues. Trimming shortened V by 0 bases and J by 7 bases, and 6 bases separated the two germline ends. The chain's CDR3 is CASSYSLLEAFF. CDR3 coding DNA: TGTGCCAGCAGTTACTCGCTCCTTGAAGCTTTCTTT.

The chain recombines TRBV6-5 with TRBJ2-2; D is undetermined. From germline, CDR1 is MNHEY and CDR2 SVGAGI. Trimming left V 6 bases short and J 6 bases short, with 17 bases between. CDR3 size: 15 residues. Written as DNA, the CDR3 is TGTGCCAGCAGACCCACCCTAGGAAACTCCGGGGAGCTGTTTTTT. This translates into CASRPTLGNSGELFF.

The chain recombines TRBV9 with TRBJ1-6; D is perhaps TRBD1 (5 bases). The CDR3 runs to 15 residues. Trimming took 0 bases from V and 7 from J, leaving 11 bases between them. Germline V CDR1 and CDR2: SGDLS, YYNGEE. CDR3 sequence reads: CASSVGGRRNSPLHF. The CDR3 nucleotides read TGTGCCAGCAGCGTAGGGGGGAGGAGGAATTCACCCCTCCACTTT.

This sequence joins TRBV18 and TRBJ1-2; 7 bases align to TRBD1. Trimming took 3 bases from V and 3 from J; bases not matched to a gene: 7. Germline CDR1 reads KGHSH; CDR2 reads LQKENI. This CDR3 is 15 amino acids long. CDR3 nucleotide sequence: TGTGCCAGCTCACCCTGGGACAGTGGATACTATGGCTACACCTTC. This sequence encodes CASSPWDSGYYGYTF.

The chain is built from TRBV5-5 and TRBJ1-2; 8 nucleotides align to TRBD1. V was clipped by 1 base and J by 6 bases; unmatched bases: 14. The germline V gene encodes CDR1 SGHKS and CDR2 YYEKEE (reference sequence). The CDR3 is 17 residues long. CDR3 loop: CASSLSGTGRRSDGYTF. The CDR3 DNA follows: TGTGCCAGCAGCTTGTCCGGGACAGGCCGCCGGTCGGATGGCTACACCTTC.

The genes are TRBV5-5 and TRBJ1-5, with D unresolved. Germline CDR1 is SGHKS and CDR2 is YYEKEE (reference sequence). This CDR3 has 13 amino acids. V lost 3 bases, J lost 3 bases, and 7 bases lay in between. The CDR3 here is CASSSYINQPQHF. The CDR3 DNA reads as TGTGCCAGCAGCTCCTACATCAATCAGCCCCAGCATTTT.

This chain uses TRBV5-4 with TRBJ2-5; the match to TRBD2 covers 7 bases. The CDR3 totals 14 residues. Germline lookup yields CDR1 SGHNT and CDR2 YYREEE (reference sequence). V was pared by 4 bases and J by 3 bases, with 6 bases of the junction left unmatched. The CDR3 protein is CASSRDYLEETQYF. The DNA of the CDR3 is TGTGCCAGCAGCAGGGACTACCTGGAAGAGACCCAGTACTTC.

V and J are TRBV2 and TRBJ2-5; D perhaps matches TRBD1 (5 bases). V gave up 4 bases and J gave up 3 bases, with 12 bases separating them. Germline V CDR1 and CDR2: SNHLY, FYNNEI. The CDR3 runs to 14 residues. The CDR3 nucleotides are TGTGCCAGCAGTGGATGGGGCAGAGAAGAGACCCAGTACTTC. This translates into CASSGWGREETQYF.